The T cell receptor beta chain under discussion was sequenced for a study of T cells in Graves' hyperthyroidism and ophthalmopathy. TCR beta CDR3 regions were amplified from RNA. HTBI primers were the set used in a first-round RT-PCR of the TCR CDR3. A single record per CDR3 protein comes from TCRdb applying MiXCR to the multiplex PCR reads. The sample lists almost 600,000 distinct CDR3 sequences, about 14% occurring once. Any patient presenting with uncontrolled infection, other autoimmune disease, pregnancy or lactation was left out. Based on clinical symptoms, serum thyroxine and TRAb, thyroid ultrasound and orbital computed tomography, diagnoses were reached. The CDR3 spans 12 residues. V trimming: 3 bases; J trimming: 9 bases; junction bases outside the gene matches: 2. Germline assignment: CDR1 DFQATT and CDR2 SNEGSKA (reference sequence). This clonotype was seen many times.

This TCR was recovered from a woman in her 30s with Graves' hyperthyroidism that later progressed to Graves' ophthalmopathy. The chain carries TRBV20-1 and TRBJ1-6, with 7 bases lining up with TRBD1. The sample was blood. Written as DNA, the CDR3 is TGCAGTGCTAGGGACAGGATTTCACCCCTCCACTTT. This sequence encodes CSARDRISPLHF.